Each of the 32 T cell receptor beta chains below was sequenced from the same sample in a study of cytomegalovirus exposure and HLA in healthy donors. With 60 Vbeta and 13 Jbeta primers, the PCR was carried out. Using immunoSEQ multiplex PCR, the repertoire was profiled, and TCRdb retains in-frame clones only, with some absent. The profile shows 95,000 to 110,000 clones, approximately 80% of them singletons. Source material: PBMCs. The receptors come from a woman aged 18-29 years in good health and CMV-seropositive.

Notes on this clone: An end of the junction does not agree with germline; a read error may underlie this. The chain uses TRBV30 and TRBJ1-1; 11 bases match TRBD1. Germline V gives CDR1 GTSNPN, CDR2 SVGIG (reference sequence). CDR3 length equals 16 residues. CDR3 nucleotide sequence: TGTGCCTGGAGCCCGGGGGGGACAGGGGGATATACTGAAGCTTTATTT. This codes for CAWSPGGTGGYTEALF.

The chain links TRBV13 to TRBJ2-7; 8 positions agree with TRBD1. This CDR3 has 14 amino acids. Looked up from germline, CDR1 is PRHDT and CDR2 is FYEKMQ (reference sequence). The J segment lost 3 bases and the V segment lost 2 bases, leaving 3 bases of the junction unmatched. This CDR3 reads CASSLRDRSYEQYF. The CDR3 coding sequence is TGTGCCAGCAGCTTAAGGGACAGGAGCTACGAGCAGTACTTC.

The V and J genes are TRBV10-3 and TRBJ2-1; 9 bases line up with TRBD2. Trimming at V came to 3 bases and at J to 0 bases, leaving 3 bases not matched to a gene. Germline assignment: CDR1 ENHRY and CDR2 SYGVKD. The CDR3 totals 16 residues. CDR3 amino acids: CAISDRTSDSYNEQFF. As DNA, the CDR3 is TGTGCCATCAGTGACCGGACTAGCGACTCCTACAATGAGCAGTTCTTC.

The J gene is TRBJ2-7, the V gene TRBV28, with TRBD2 identical over 7 bases. The CDR3 is 15 amino acids. Germline-derived CDR1 and CDR2 are MDHEN and SYDVKM. With V trimmed by 7 bases and J by 2 bases, 11 bases remained unmatched. The CDR3 nucleotides read TGTGCCAGCACCGTGTACAGCGGGATTGCCTACGAGCAGTACTTC. This encodes CASTVYSGIAYEQYF.

This chain links TRBV29-1 with TRBJ2-1; 7 bases agree with TRBD1. Germline V CDR1 and CDR2: SQVTM, ANQGSEA. The CDR3 contains 11 residues. The chain's CDR3 is CATGRVNEQFF. Here the CDR3 DNA reads TGCGCGACAGGGCGGGTCAATGAGCAGTTCTTC.

The rearrangement uses TRBV30 and TRBJ2-7; D gene ambiguous. With 0 bases removed from V and 9 bases from J, the gap between germline ends came to 9 bases. The CDR3 consists of 11 residues. Germline V gene data show CDR1 as GTSNPN and CDR2 as SVGIG (reference sequence). CDR3 bases: TGTGCCTGGAGTGTAGATCGGAGGCAGTACTTC. This sequence encodes CAWSVDRRQYF.

V is TRBV9 and J is TRBJ2-3; 9 bases map to TRBD1. V lost 0 bases to trimming and J lost 3 bases; unmatched junction nucleotides: 2. Per the germline V gene, CDR1 is SGDLS and CDR2 is YYNGEE. This CDR3 has 15 amino acids. CDR3 nucleotides: TGTGCCAGCAGCGTAGTTGGACAGGGGACAGATACGCAGTATTTT. Translation gives CASSVVGQGTDTQYF. Complete variable domain (other parts from reference TRBV9 and TRBJ2-3): DSGVTQTPKHLITATGQRVTLRCSPRSGDLSVYWYQQSLDQGLQFLIQYYNGEERAKGNILERFSAQQFPDLHSELNLSSLELGDSALYFCASSVVGQGTDTQYFGPGTRLTVL.

This clone came up a few times. J is TRBJ2-5 and V is TRBV5-1; no clear D. This CDR3 is 12 amino acids long. With 4 bases removed from V and 8 bases from J, the gap between germline ends came to 12 bases. The germline V gene has CDR1 SGHRS and CDR2 YFSETQ. The DNA of the CDR3 is TGCGCCAGCAGCACCCCACCAGAAACCCAGTACTTC. Its protein product is CASSTPPETQYF. Combining the CDR3 with reference TRBV5-1 and TRBJ2-5 gives the whole variable domain KAGVTQTPRYLIKTRGQQVTLSCSPISGHRSVSWYQQTPGQGLQFLFEYFSETQRNKGNFPGRFSGRQFSNSRSEMNVSTLELGDSALYLCASSTPPETQYFGPGTRLLVL.

The chain couples TRBV5-1 to TRBJ1-4; TRBD1 matches at 7 bases. Per germline, CDR1 SGHRS and CDR2 YFSETQ. CDR3 length: 15 amino acids. V shed 0 bases and J 3 bases; nucleotides not matched to a gene: 2. CDR3 sequence: CASSLAGGANEKLFF. In nucleotides, the CDR3 is TGCGCCAGCAGCTTGGCAGGGGGAGCTAATGAAAAACTGTTTTTT.

A single count supports this clone. The V and J genes are TRBV11-2 and TRBJ2-1; TRBD1 is a possible D gene (6 bases). The CDR3 extends over 13 amino acids. Trimming stripped 1 base from V and 7 bases from J, with 8 bases between. The germline V gene encodes CDR1 SGHAT and CDR2 FQNNGV. The CDR3 reads CASSLAGANEQFF. The CDR3 nucleotides are TGTGCCAGCAGCTTAGCAGGGGCGAATGAGCAGTTCTTC.

The chain couples TRBV18 to TRBJ2-2; D may be TRBD2 (5 bases). The V end was cut by 4 bases, the J end by 5 bases, with 17 bases between. The germline V gene has CDR1 KGHSH and CDR2 LQKENI. The CDR3 totals 16 residues. This CDR3 is CASSRGGGLGTGELFF. CDR3 sequence (DNA): TGTGCCAGCTCACGCGGAGGAGGCTTAGGGACCGGGGAGCTGTTTTTT.

J is TRBJ2-3 and V is TRBV5-5, with D uncertain. The CDR3 has 13 residues. Germline assignment: CDR1 SGHKS and CDR2 YYEKEE (reference sequence). Trimming left V 1 base short and J 4 bases short, with 7 bases between. The CDR3 sequence: CASSLPWPDTQYF. CDR3 bases: TGTGCCAGCAGCTTGCCGTGGCCAGATACGCAGTATTTT.

This clone has just one count. The CDR3 DNA sequence: TGTGCCAGCAGCTTAGGCGGGACAGGATACGAGCAGTACTTC. It specifies CASSLGGTGYEQYF. The chain has TRBV7-8 and TRBJ2-7; 8 bases map to TRBD1. V gave up 1 base and J gave up 4 bases; unmatched junction bases: 3. CDR3 length equals 14 residues. Germline V gene lookup returns CDR1 SGHVS and CDR2 FQNEAQ.

In this sample, this clone turned up once. V gene TRBV28 combines with J gene TRBJ2-7, with 11 nucleotides matching TRBD2. This CDR3 contains 15 residues. V was clipped by 4 bases and J by 2 bases; unmatched bases: 4. Germline CDR1 reads MDHEN; CDR2 reads SYDVKM. Here the CDR3 reads CASSSTSGMTYEQYF. In nucleotides, the CDR3 is TGTGCCAGCAGTTCGACTAGCGGGATGACCTACGAGCAGTACTTC.

V and J are TRBV7-8 and TRBJ1-1; D perhaps matches TRBD1 (5 bases). This CDR3 has 13 residues. In germline, CDR1 is SGHVS, CDR2 FQNEAQ. With 3 bases removed from V and 1 base from J, the gap between germline ends came to 6 bases. The DNA of the CDR3 is TGTGCCAGCAGCTTGGACAAGAACACTGAAGCTTTCTTT. It is translated as CASSLDKNTEAFF.

This rearrangement joins TRBV30 to TRBJ1-2; TRBD1 agrees at 7 bases. From germline, CDR1 is GTSNPN and CDR2 SVGIG (reference sequence). V gave up 5 bases and J gave up 4 bases; unmatched junction bases: 4. The length of the CDR3 is 12 residues. The CDR3 loop reads CAWVDRAYGYTF. For the CDR3, the DNA is TGTGCCTGGGTAGACAGGGCCTATGGCTACACCTTC. The entire variable domain, with the rest obtained from reference TRBV30 and TRBJ1-2, is as follows: SQTIHQWPATLVQPVGSPLSLECTVEGTSNPNLYWYRQAAGRGLQLLFYSVGIGQISSEVPQNLSASRPQDRQFILSSKKLLLSDSGFYLCAWVDRAYGYTFGSGTRLTVV.

J is TRBJ2-7 and V is TRBV10-2; D perhaps matches TRBD1 (6 bases). Trimming stripped 4 bases from V and 0 bases from J, with 7 bases between. Germline-derived CDR1 and CDR2 are WSHSY and SAAADI. The CDR3 is made up of 13 amino acids. DNA of the CDR3: TGCGCCAGCAGTGGGGACACCTCCTACGAGCAGTACTTC. It specifies CASSGDTSYEQYF.

This clone appeared once. The chain combines TRBV28 with TRBJ1-1, with D unresolved. Germline V gene data show CDR1 as MDHEN and CDR2 as SYDVKM. Deletions cut 4 bases from V and 3 bases from J, with 9 bases between. The CDR3 extends over 13 amino acids. CDR3 nucleotides: TGTGCCAGCAGTTACAGAGGGCACACTGAAGCTTTCTTT. Amino acids: CASSYRGHTEAFF.

This clone showed up just once. The V and J genes are TRBV5-1 and TRBJ2-2, with D possibly matching TRBD1 (5 bases). The germline V and J ends were trimmed by 3 bases and 6 bases, with 18 bases remaining between them. The CDR3 has 16 amino acids. Looked up from germline, CDR1 is SGHRS and CDR2 is YFSETQ. CDR3 sequence reads: CASSSEIGRVAGELFF. DNA for the CDR3: TGCGCCAGCAGCTCGGAGATTGGCAGGGTAGCCGGGGAGCTGTTTTTT.

A word on this clone: The junction departs from the called germline gene at one end, perhaps through a read error. The CDR3 here is CASSLNPGVATGELFF. The CDR3 nucleotides are TGTGCTAGCAGCTTAAATCCGGGGGTGGCCACCGGGGAGCTGTTTTTT. The chain combines TRBV7-7 with TRBJ2-2, with D perhaps TRBD2 (6 bases). This CDR3 contains 16 residues. The germline V gene has CDR1 SSHAT and CDR2 FNYEAQ (reference sequence).

V gene TRBV2 combines with J gene TRBJ1-5; the D gene is possibly TRBD1 (6 bases). The CDR3 is 14 amino acids. Germline CDR1 is SNHLY and CDR2 is FYNNEI. V shed 4 bases and J shed 0 bases, with 7 bases lying between them. The CDR3 region has the DNA TGTGCCAGCAGTGTACAGGGTAGCAATCAGCCCCAGCATTTT. It codes for CASSVQGSNQPQHF.

The chain links TRBV6-1 to TRBJ2-4; TRBD2 matches at 13 bases. Germline V gene lookup returns CDR1 MNHNS and CDR2 SASEGT. The CDR3 is 16 amino acids. J gave up 6 bases and V 3 bases, and 5 bases lay outside the gene matches. CDR3 nucleotides: TGTGCCAGCAGTGAGGGGACTAGCGGGACTGTAAACATTCAGTACTTC. Translating it yields CASSEGTSGTVNIQYF.

In its sample, this clone was seen a few times. The chain combines TRBV7-9 with TRBJ1-5; 9 bases fit TRBD1. After removal of 6 bases from V and 4 bases from J, the junction contained 4 bases not matched to a gene. Per germline, CDR1 SEHNR and CDR2 FQNEAQ (reference sequence). The CDR3 consists of 14 residues. CDR3 bases: TGTGCCAGCAGTTTCGGACAGGGGAATCAGCCCCAGCATTTT. Its translation: CASSFGQGNQPQHF.

A single count supports this clone. This rearrangement joins TRBV28 to TRBJ2-1, with 8 bases lining up with TRBD2. This CDR3 contains 13 residues. Germline values: CDR1 MDHEN, CDR2 SYDVKM. With V trimmed by 5 bases and J by 10 bases, 7 bases remained unmatched. The CDR3 DNA is TGTGCCAGCAGTAGCGGGAGAACTAGGGAGCAGTTCTTC. The encoded protein is CASSSGRTREQFF.

The chain uses TRBV5-1 and TRBJ2-3; D is perhaps TRBD1 (5 bases). CDR1 and CDR2 from the germline V gene are SGHRS and YFSETQ. Trimming cost V 1 base and J 6 bases, with 15 bases left between them. The CDR3 consists of 15 residues. For the CDR3, the DNA is TGCGCCAGCAGCTTGAGGCCCCAACAGGCGGATACGCAGTATTTT. Translated: CASSLRPQQADTQYF.

J is TRBJ2-7 and V is TRBV27; 7 bases match TRBD1. This CDR3 is 14 amino acids long. Germline CDR1 and CDR2: MNHEY and SMNVEV (reference sequence). V shed 6 bases and J 2 bases; nucleotides not matched to a gene: 7. For the CDR3, the DNA is TGTGCCAGCAGGCGACAGGGCTTAACCTACGAGCAGTACTTC. It is translated as CASRRQGLTYEQYF.

The chain recombines TRBV6-5 with TRBJ1-1, with D possibly matching TRBD1 (5 bases). This CDR3 region has 15 residues. V dropped 2 bases and J dropped 1 base, with 11 bases sitting between them. Germline CDR1 is MNHEY and CDR2 is SVGAGI. CDR3 protein: CASSYGALKNTEAFF. The CDR3 DNA is TGTGCCAGCAGTTACGGGGCCCTGAAGAACACTGAAGCTTTCTTT.

The V gene is TRBV5-6, the J gene TRBJ1-5, with a tentative D call TRBD1 (5 bases). Trimming took off 1 base at V and 9 bases at J, with 11 bases between the two ends. CDR1 and CDR2 (germline): SGHDT, YYEEEE. The length of the CDR3 is 13 residues. CDR3 nucleotides: TGTGCCAGCAGCTTGTCTTACGGGGGGCCCCAGCATTTT. Protein product: CASSLSYGGPQHF.

This clone was detected a few times. The rearrangement joins TRBV28 to TRBJ2-7; TRBD2 might be the D (5 bases). The CDR3 is 15 amino acids. V lost 3 bases, J lost 0 bases, and 12 bases lay in between. The germline V gene has CDR1 MDHEN and CDR2 SYDVKM. CDR3 sequence: CASSFGGFSSYEQYF. CDR3 nucleotide sequence: TGTGCCAGCAGTTTCGGCGGGTTCAGCTCCTACGAGCAGTACTTC.

This clone was observed a few times. This chain joins TRBV6-1 and TRBJ2-1; weak D call: TRBD2 (5 bases). The CDR3 runs 14 residues. Germline lookup yields CDR1 MNHNS and CDR2 SASEGT. V was clipped by 4 bases and J by 7 bases, with 14 bases between them. CDR3 amino acids: CASSALGRMNEQFF. The CDR3 nucleotides are TGTGCCAGCAGTGCACTAGGGAGAATGAATGAGCAGTTCTTC.

The chain carries TRBV5-1 and TRBJ1-1; a possible D gene is TRBD1 (6 bases). The germline V and J ends were trimmed by 1 base and 6 bases, with 13 bases remaining between them. The CDR3 covers 14 residues. Germline V gene sequence: CDR1 SGHRS, CDR2 YFSETQ. This CDR3 is CASSLIGGSAEAFF. CDR3 in DNA: TGCGCCAGCAGCTTGATTGGGGGCTCCGCTGAAGCTTTCTTT.

The chain combines TRBV6-4 with TRBJ2-1, with TRBD2 matching 11 bases. Germline V gene sequence: CDR1 MRHNA, CDR2 SNTAGT. CDR3 size: 15 residues. Trimming removed 4 bases from V and 7 bases from J; junction bases left unmatched: 6. In nucleotides, the CDR3 is TGTGCCAGCAGTGCCACCACTAGCGGGAGTAATGAGCAGTTCTTC. Translation: CASSATTSGSNEQFF.